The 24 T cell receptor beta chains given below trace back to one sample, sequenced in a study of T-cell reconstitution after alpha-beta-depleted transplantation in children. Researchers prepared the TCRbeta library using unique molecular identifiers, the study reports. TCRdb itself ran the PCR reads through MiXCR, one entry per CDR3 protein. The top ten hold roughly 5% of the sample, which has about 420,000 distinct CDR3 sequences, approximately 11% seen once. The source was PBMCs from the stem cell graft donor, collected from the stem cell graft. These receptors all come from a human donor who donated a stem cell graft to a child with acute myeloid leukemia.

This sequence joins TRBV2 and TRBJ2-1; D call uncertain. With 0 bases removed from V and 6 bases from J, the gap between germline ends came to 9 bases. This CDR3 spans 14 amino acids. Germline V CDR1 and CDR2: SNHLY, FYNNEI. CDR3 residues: CASSEAPSSNEQFF. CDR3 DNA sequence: TGTGCCAGCAGTGAAGCTCCTTCCAGCAATGAGCAGTTCTTC.

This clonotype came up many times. DNA for the CDR3: TGTGCCAGCAGTTACGCCGGGTTTCTCACAGATACGCAGTATTTT. This encodes CASSYAGFLTDTQYF. The chain joins TRBV6-5 to TRBJ2-3; D ambiguous. CDR1 is MNHEY and CDR2 is SVGAGI in the germline V gene. Trimming took 2 bases from V and 2 from J, leaving 11 bases between them. CDR3 length: 15 residues.

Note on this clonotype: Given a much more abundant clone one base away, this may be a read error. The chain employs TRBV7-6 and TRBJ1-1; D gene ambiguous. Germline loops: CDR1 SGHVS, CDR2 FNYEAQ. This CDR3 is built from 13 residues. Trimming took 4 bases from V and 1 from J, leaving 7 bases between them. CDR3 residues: CASSSYRNTEAFF. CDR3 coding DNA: TGTGCCAGCAGCTCCTACAGGAACACTGAAGCTTTCTTT.

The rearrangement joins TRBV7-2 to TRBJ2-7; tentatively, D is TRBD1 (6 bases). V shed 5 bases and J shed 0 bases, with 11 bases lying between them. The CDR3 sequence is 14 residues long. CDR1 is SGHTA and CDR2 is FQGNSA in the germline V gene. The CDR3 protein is CASSQGGFSYEQYF. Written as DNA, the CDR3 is TGTGCCAGCAGCCAAGGGGGTTTCTCCTACGAGCAGTACTTC. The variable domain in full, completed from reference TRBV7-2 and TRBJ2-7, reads GAGVSQSPSNKVTEKGKDVELRCDPISGHTALYWYRQSLGQGLEFLIYFQGNSAPDKSGLPSDRFSAERTGGSVSTLTIQRTQQEDSAVYLCASSQGGFSYEQYFGPGTRLTVT.

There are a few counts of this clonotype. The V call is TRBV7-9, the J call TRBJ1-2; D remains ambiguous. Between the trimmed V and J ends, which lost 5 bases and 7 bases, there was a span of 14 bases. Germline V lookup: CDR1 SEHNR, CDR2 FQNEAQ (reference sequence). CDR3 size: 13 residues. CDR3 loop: CASSPRGPLGYTF. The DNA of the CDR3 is TGTGCCAGCAGCCCCAGAGGGCCACTTGGCTACACCTTC.

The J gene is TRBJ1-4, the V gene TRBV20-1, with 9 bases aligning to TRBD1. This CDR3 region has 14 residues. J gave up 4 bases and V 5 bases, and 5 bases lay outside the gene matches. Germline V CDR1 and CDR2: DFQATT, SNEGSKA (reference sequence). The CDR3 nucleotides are TGCAGTGCTTACCGGACAGGGGTTAATGAAAAACTGTTTTTT. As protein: CSAYRTGVNEKLFF.

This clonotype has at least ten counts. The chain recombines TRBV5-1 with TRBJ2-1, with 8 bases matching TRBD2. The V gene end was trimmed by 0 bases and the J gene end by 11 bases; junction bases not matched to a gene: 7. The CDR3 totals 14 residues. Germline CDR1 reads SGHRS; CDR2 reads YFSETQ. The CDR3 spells CASSLVVSGAKQFF. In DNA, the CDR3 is TGCGCCAGCAGCTTGGTAGTTAGCGGGGCGAAGCAGTTCTTC.

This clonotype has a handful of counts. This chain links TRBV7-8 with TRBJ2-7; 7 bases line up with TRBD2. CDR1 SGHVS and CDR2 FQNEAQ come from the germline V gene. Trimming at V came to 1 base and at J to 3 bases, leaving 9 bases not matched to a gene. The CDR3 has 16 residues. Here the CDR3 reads CASSLVAGVRVYEQYF. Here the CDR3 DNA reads TGTGCCAGCAGCTTAGTAGCGGGCGTGAGGGTCTACGAGCAGTACTTC.

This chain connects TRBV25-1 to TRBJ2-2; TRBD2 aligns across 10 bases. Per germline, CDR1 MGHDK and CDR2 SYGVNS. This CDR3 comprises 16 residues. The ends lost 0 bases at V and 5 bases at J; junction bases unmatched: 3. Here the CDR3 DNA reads TGTGCCAGCAGTGAATATCTAGCGGGAGTTACCGGGGAGCTGTTTTTT. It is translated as CASSEYLAGVTGELFF.

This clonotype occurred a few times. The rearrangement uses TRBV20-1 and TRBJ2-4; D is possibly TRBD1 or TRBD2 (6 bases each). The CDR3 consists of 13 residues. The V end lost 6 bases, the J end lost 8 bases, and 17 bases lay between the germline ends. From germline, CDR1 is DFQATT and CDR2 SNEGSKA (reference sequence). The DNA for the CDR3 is TGCAGTGCCAACGGGGCGAGGGGGGACATTCAGTACTTC. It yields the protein CSANGARGDIQYF.

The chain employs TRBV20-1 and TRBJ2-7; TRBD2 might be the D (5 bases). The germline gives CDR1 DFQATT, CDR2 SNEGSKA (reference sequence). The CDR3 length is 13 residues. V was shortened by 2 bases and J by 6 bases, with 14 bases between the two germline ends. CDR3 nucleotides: TGCAGTGCTAGAAAGCCGGGGTCCCTCGAGCAGTACGTC. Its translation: CSARKPGSLEQYV.

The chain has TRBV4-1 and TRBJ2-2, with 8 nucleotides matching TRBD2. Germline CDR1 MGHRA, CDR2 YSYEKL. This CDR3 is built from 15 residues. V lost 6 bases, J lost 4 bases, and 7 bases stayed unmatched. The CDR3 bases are TGCGCCAGCAGTACGGGAGGGGGGCGCACCGGGGAGCTGTTTTTT. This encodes CASSTGGGRTGELFF.

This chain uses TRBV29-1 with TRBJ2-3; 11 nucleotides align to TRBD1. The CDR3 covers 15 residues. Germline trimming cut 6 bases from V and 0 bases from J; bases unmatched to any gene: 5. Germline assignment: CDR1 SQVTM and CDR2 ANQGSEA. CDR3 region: CSVGGQGASTDTQYF. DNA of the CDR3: TGCAGCGTCGGAGGACAGGGGGCAAGCACAGATACGCAGTATTTT.

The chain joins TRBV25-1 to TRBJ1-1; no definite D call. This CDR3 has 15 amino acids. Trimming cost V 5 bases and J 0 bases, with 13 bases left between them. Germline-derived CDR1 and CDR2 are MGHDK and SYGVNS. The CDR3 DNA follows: TGTGCCAGCAGTTCCTTTGGGGTTATGAACACTGAAGCTTTCTTT. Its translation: CASSSFGVMNTEAFF.

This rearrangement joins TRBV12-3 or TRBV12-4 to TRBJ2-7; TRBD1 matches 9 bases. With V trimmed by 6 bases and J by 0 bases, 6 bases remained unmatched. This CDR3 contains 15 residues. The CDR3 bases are TGTGCCAGCAGGGAGACAGGGGGTTTCTCCTACGAGCAGTACTTC. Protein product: CASRETGGFSYEQYF.

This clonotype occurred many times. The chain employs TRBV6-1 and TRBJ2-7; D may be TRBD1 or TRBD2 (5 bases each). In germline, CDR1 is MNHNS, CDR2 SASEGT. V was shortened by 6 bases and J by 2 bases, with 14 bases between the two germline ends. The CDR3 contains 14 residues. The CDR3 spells CASRGGTSTYEQYV. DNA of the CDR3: TGTGCCAGCAGGGGTGGGACGTCCACCTACGAGCAGTACGTC.

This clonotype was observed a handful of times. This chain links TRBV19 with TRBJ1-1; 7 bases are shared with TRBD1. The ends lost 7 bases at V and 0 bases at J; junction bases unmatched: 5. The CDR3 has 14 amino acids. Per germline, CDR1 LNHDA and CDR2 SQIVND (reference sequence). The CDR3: CASTRTGMNTEAFF. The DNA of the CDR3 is TGTGCCAGTACGAGGACAGGAATGAACACTGAAGCTTTCTTT.

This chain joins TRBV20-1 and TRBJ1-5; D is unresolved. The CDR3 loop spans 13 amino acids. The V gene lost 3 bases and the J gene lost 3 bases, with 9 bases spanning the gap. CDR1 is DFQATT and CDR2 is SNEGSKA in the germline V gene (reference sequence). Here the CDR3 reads CSASSGINQPQHF. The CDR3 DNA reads TGCAGTGCTAGTTCGGGGATCAATCAGCCCCAGCATTTT.

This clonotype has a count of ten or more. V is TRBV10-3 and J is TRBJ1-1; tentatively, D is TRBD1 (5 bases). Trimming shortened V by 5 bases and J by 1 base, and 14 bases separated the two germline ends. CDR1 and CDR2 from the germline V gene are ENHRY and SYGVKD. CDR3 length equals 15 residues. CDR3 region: CAISSSSGGNTEAFF. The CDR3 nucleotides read TGTGCCATCAGTTCCAGTAGTGGGGGGAACACTGAAGCTTTCTTT.

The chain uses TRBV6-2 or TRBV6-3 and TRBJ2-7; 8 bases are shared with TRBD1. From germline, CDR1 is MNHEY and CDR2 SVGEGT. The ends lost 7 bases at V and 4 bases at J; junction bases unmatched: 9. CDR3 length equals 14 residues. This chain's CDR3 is CASIRQGSQYEQYF. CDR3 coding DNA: TGTGCCAGCATTCGACAGGGGTCCCAATACGAGCAGTACTTC.

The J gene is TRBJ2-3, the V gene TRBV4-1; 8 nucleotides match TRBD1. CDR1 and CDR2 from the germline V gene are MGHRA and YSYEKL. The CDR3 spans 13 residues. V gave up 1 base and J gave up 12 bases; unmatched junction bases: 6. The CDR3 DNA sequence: TGCGCCAGCAGCCAAGCCCTGACAGGGGACCAGTATTTT. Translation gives CASSQALTGDQYF.

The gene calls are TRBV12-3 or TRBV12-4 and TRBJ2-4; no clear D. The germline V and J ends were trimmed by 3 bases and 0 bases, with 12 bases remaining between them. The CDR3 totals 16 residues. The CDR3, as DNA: TGTGCCAGCAGTTTTATGTCAGCCCTAGCCAAAAACATTCAGTACTTC. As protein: CASSFMSALAKNIQYF.

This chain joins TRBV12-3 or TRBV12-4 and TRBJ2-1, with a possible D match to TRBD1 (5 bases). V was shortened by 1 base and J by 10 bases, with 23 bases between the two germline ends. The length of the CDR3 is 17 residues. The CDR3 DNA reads TGTGCCAGCAGTTTAGGTTTTGACAGCCCCCTTACAATGGAGCAGTTCTTC. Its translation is CASSLGFDSPLTMEQFF.

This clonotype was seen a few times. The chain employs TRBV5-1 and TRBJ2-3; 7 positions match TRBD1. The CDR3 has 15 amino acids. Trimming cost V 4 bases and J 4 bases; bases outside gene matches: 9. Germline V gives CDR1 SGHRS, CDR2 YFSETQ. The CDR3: CASSPGQVRADTQYF. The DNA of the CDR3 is TGCGCCAGCAGCCCAGGACAGGTACGGGCAGATACGCAGTATTTT.